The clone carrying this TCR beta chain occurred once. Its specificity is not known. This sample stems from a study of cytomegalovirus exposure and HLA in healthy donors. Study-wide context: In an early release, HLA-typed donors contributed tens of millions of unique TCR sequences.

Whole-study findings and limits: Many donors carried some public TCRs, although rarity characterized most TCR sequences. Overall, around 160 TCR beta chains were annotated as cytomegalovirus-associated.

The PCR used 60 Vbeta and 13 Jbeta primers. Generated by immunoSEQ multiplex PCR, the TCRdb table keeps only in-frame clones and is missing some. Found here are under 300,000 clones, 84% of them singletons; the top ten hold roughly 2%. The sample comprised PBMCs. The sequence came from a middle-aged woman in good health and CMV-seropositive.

CDR3: CASSLVGTGDGQPQHF. The CDR3 nucleotides are TGTGCCAGCAGCTTAGTGGGGACAGGGGACGGACAGCCCCAGCATTTT. The gene calls are TRBV7-2 and TRBJ1-5; 10 nucleotides agree with TRBD1. Germline lookup yields CDR1 SGHTA and CDR2 FQGNSA. The CDR3 has 16 amino acids. V lost 1 base, J lost 7 bases, and 7 bases stayed unmatched. Supplemented by reference TRBV7-2 and TRBJ1-5, the full variable domain reads GAGVSQSPSNKVTEKGKDVELRCDPISGHTALYWYRQSLGQGLEFLIYFQGNSAPDKSGLPSDRFSAERTGGSVSTLTIQRTQQEDSAVYLCASSLVGTGDGQPQHFGDGTRLSIL.